This T cell receptor (beta chain) appears in the sequencing data of a study of blood T cell repertoires in COVID-19. Study-wide background: The United States, Italy and Spain were the sources of the acute and convalescent COVID-19 samples.

This CDR3 has 14 amino acids. Germline CDR1 and CDR2: SGHRS and YFSETQ. V shed 0 bases and J shed 6 bases, with 7 bases lying between them. Those enrolled, adults aged roughly 18 to 95 years, came from 25 or so US areas. Under the authors' procedure: For nucleated cells, counts were estimated from reference gene primer amplification. Sequenced by immunoSEQ multiplex PCR; TCRdb stores in-frame clones only, minus some. V and J calls and clone size follow that table, whereas D and trimming were derived from the DNA. The table shows approximately 200,000 clones, with over 75% occurring only once. Sequencing was performed on PBMCs or T cells enriched from blood (not recorded which). The V call is TRBV5-1, the J call TRBJ1-6; D might be TRBD1 (5 bases). This sequence was found in a young man in a cohort exposed to, infected with or recovered from COVID-19 (not recorded which). The CDR3, as DNA: TGCGCCAGCAGCTTGGACCAGGGTAATTCACCCCTCCACTTT. This translates into CASSLDQGNSPLHF.